This is a list of T cell receptor beta chains from one sample in a study of blood T cell repertoires in COVID-19. This table comes from immunoSEQ multiplex PCR, and its TCRdb copy is limited to in-frame clones, with some not included. This sample has fewer than 300,000 clones, with 85% found just once. The sequenced sample consisted of peripheral blood. These receptors came from a human donor in a cohort sampled during active COVID-19. Both conserved end residues are part of each CDR3. The D gene is left open where the match is weak. Some rows mark clone size as missing; the rest say once, few, many or name a class of expanded clone.

CDR3aa | CDR3nt | j_gene | d_gene | abundance | v_gene
CASSSSGSSYNEQFF | TGTGCCAGCAGCTCCAGCGGGAGCTCCTACAATGAGCAGTTCTTC | TRBJ2-1 | TRBD2 | - | TRBV9
CASSLGYVGAGGANYGYTF | TGTGCCAGCAGTTTAGGTTATGTGGGGGCAGGCGGAGCTAACTATGGCTACACCTTC | TRBJ1-2 | - | once | TRBV27
CASSLRQGNGNTIYF | TGTGCCAGCAGCTTGCGGCAGGGGAATGGAAACACCATATATTTT | TRBJ1-3 | - | - | TRBV5-4
CASSQTGTGLLAGCIEQFF | TGCGCCAGCAGCCAAACCGGGACAGGGTTGCTAGCGGGATGCATTGAGCAGTTCTTC | TRBJ2-1 | - | - | TRBV4-1
CASSLGLAGTYNEQFF | TGTGCCAGCAGCTTGGGGCTAGCGGGGACCTACAATGAGCAGTTCTTC | TRBJ2-1 | TRBD2 | few | TRBV5-5
CASSQANEQFF | TGTGCCAGCAGCCAAGCAAATGAGCAGTTCTTC | TRBJ2-1 | - | - | TRBV3-1/TRBV3-2
CASSPGQGRAFF | TGTGCCAGCAGCCCTGGACAGGGCCGAGCTTTCTTT | TRBJ1-1 | TRBD1 | - | TRBV5-6
CASSPGTGVGEQYF | TGTGCCAGCTCGCCCGGGACAGGGGTTGGGGAGCAGTACTTC | TRBJ2-7 | TRBD1 | - | TRBV18
CATSREQPSYNEQFF | TGTGCCACCAGCAGAGAACAGCCTTCATACAATGAGCAGTTCTTC | TRBJ2-1 | - | - | TRBV15
CASSLRDRGHGELFF | TGTGCCAGCAGCCTCCGGGACAGGGGGCACGGGGAGCTGTTTTTT | TRBJ2-2 | TRBD1 | - | TRBV3-1/TRBV3-2
CASSDLAGGTGELFF | TGTGCCAGCAGTGATCTAGCGGGAGGGACCGGGGAGCTGTTTTTT | TRBJ2-2 | TRBD2 | few | TRBV2
CASSLGVNQPQHF | TGTGCCAGCAGCTTAGGAGTCAATCAGCCCCAGCATTTT | TRBJ1-5 | - | - | TRBV7-2
CASRETGPGETQYF | TGTGCCAGCAGGGAGACAGGGCCTGGAGAGACCCAGTACTTC | TRBJ2-5 | TRBD1 | few | TRBV28
CASSPGTGNQPQHF | TGTGCCAGCAGCCCTGGGACAGGCAATCAGCCCCAGCATTTT | TRBJ1-5 | TRBD1 | - | TRBV3-1/TRBV3-2
CASSFTANQPQHF | TGTGCCAGCAGTTTTACAGCAAATCAGCCCCAGCATTTT | TRBJ1-5 | - | - | TRBV12-3/TRBV12-4
CASRSGTGDIQYF | TGTGCCAGCAGATCCGGGACAGGAGACATTCAGTACTTC | TRBJ2-4 | TRBD1 | - | TRBV28
CASSPLGTGVSEQYF | TGTGCCAGCAGCCCACTGGGGACAGGGGTGTCCGAGCAGTACTTC | TRBJ2-7 | TRBD1 | few | TRBV7-8
CASSRDRVPYNEQFF | TGTGCCAGCTCGCGAGACAGGGTTCCCTACAATGAGCAGTTCTTC | TRBJ2-1 | TRBD1 | - | TRBV18
CASSPATSSSSTDTQYF | TGCGCCAGCAGCCCCGCAACTAGCTCCTCTAGCACAGATACGCAGTATTTT | TRBJ2-3 | - | - | TRBV5-1
CASSVASDHNEQFF | TGTGCCAGCAGCGTAGCTAGCGACCACAATGAGCAGTTCTTC | TRBJ2-1 | - | - | TRBV9
CASSSREDIYGYTF | TGTGCCAGCAGTTCCAGGGAAGATATCTATGGCTACACCTTC | TRBJ1-2 | - | - | TRBV27
CATSDYGSGNNEQFF | TGTGCCACCAGTGATTACGGTAGCGGGAACAATGAGCAGTTCTTC | TRBJ2-1 | TRBD2 | - | TRBV24-1
CASSPGQRSHEQFF | TGTGCCAGCTCACCAGGCCAACGATCCCATGAGCAGTTCTTC | TRBJ2-1 | - | - | TRBV18
CASSLISVEQFF | TGTGCCAGCAGCTTAATCTCGGTTGAGCAGTTCTTC | TRBJ2-1 | - | - | TRBV7-9
CASSLVATGGGGRETQYF | TGCGCCAGCAGCTTGGTAGCTACAGGGGGCGGAGGGAGAGAGACCCAGTACTTC | TRBJ2-5 | TRBD1 | - | TRBV5-1
CASSVRDRASYEQYF | TGTGCCAGCAGCGTCCGGGACAGGGCCTCCTACGAGCAGTACTTC | TRBJ2-7 | - | - | TRBV21-1
CASSLVWLAGTYNEQFF | TGTGCCAGCAGCTTGGTATGGCTAGCGGGAACCTACAATGAGCAGTTCTTC | TRBJ2-1 | TRBD2 | - | TRBV5-8
CASSLVLAGVQVF | TGTGCCAGCAGCTTAGTTCTAGCGGGAGTGCAAGTCTTC | TRBJ2-1 | TRBD2 | - | TRBV11-2
CASETGTGGKETQYF | TGTGCCAGCGAAACCGGGACAGGGGGCAAAGAGACCCAGTACTTC | TRBJ2-5 | TRBD1 | - | TRBV6-5
CASRRQGHSYEQYF | TGTGCCAGCAGGAGACAGGGTCACTCCTACGAGCAGTACTTC | TRBJ2-7 | TRBD1 | - | TRBV27
CASTGELKSEQFF | TGTGCCAGCACGGGGGAGTTGAAGAGTGAGCAGTTCTTC | TRBJ2-1 | - | - | TRBV2
CAISESEGGSYNEQFF | TGTGCCATCAGTGAGTCCGAGGGAGGGTCCTACAATGAGCAGTTCTTC | TRBJ2-1 | TRBD2 | - | TRBV10-3
CASSIDLSLGRSDTEAFF | TGTGCCAGTAGTATAGATCTGTCATTAGGGAGAAGTGACACTGAAGCTTTCTTT | TRBJ1-1 | - | - | TRBV19
CASNVAGGRGTGELFF | TGTGCCAGCAACGTAGCGGGAGGCCGGGGGACCGGGGAGCTGTTTTTT | TRBJ2-2 | TRBD2 | - | TRBV7-9
CASSVSERRWSYNEQFF | TGTGCCAGCAGCGTGTCAGAGAGGCGGTGGTCCTACAATGAGCAGTTCTTC | TRBJ2-1 | - | - | TRBV9
CASSAQVYTDTQYF | TGTGCCAGCAGCGCCCAGGTTTACACAGATACGCAGTATTTT | TRBJ2-3 | - | - | TRBV9
CATGTGPNTEAFF | TGTGCCACCGGAACAGGGCCGAACACTGAAGCTTTCTTT | TRBJ1-1 | - | - | TRBV15
CASSRGTSGSRDTQYF | TGCGCCAGCAGCCGAGGGACTAGCGGGAGTAGAGATACGCAGTATTTT | TRBJ2-3 | TRBD2 | - | TRBV4-3
CASSLVATVPYEQYF | TGCGCCAGCAGCTTGGTGGCCACCGTTCCCTACGAGCAGTACTTC | TRBJ2-7 | - | - | TRBV5-1
CASSQTEGVTPQHF | TGTGCCAGCAGCCAAACTGAGGGGGTTACGCCCCAGCATTTT | TRBJ1-5 | - | - | TRBV4-2
CASSLPGTGKYEQYF | TGTGCCAGCAGTCTACCAGGGACAGGGAAGTACGAGCAGTACTTC | TRBJ2-7 | TRBD1 | few | TRBV28
CASSLWGMRENQPQHF | TGTGCCAGCAGTTTATGGGGCATGAGGGAAAATCAGCCCCAGCATTTT | TRBJ1-5 | - | - | TRBV28
CASRDTTSTDTQYF | TGTGCCAGCCGGGATACGACTAGCACAGATACGCAGTATTTT | TRBJ2-3 | - | - | TRBV6-5
CASSYAGRTGSDGYTF | TGTGCCAGCAGTTACGCGGGTAGGACAGGGAGTGATGGCTACACCTTC | TRBJ1-2 | TRBD1 | - | TRBV6-5
CASRSGTGGGIYSYGYTF | TGTGCCAGCAGGTCCGGGACAGGAGGGGGAATTTATTCCTATGGCTACACCTTC | TRBJ1-2 | TRBD1 | once | TRBV7-9
CASRVDRSGEKLFF | TGTGCCAGCAGGGTAGACAGGAGCGGTGAAAAACTGTTTTTT | TRBJ1-4 | - | - | TRBV2
CASSRTGLAGGETQYF | TGCGCCAGCAGCCGAACGGGACTAGCGGGAGGGGAGACCCAGTACTTC | TRBJ2-5 | TRBD2 | once | TRBV4-1
CASSVGLSGTGGYNEQFF | TGTGCCAGCAGCGTAGGGCTCTCGGGGACAGGGGGCTACAATGAGCAGTTCTTC | TRBJ2-1 | TRBD1 | - | TRBV9
CASSVVDAGVDEQFF | TGTGCCAGCAGCGTAGTTGATGCGGGAGTAGATGAGCAGTTCTTC | TRBJ2-1 | TRBD2 | - | TRBV9
CAIGTGDEAFF | TGTGCCATTGGGACAGGGGATGAAGCTTTCTTT | TRBJ1-1 | TRBD1 | - | TRBV10-3
CASSPAGGTGGLQGPQHF | TGTGCCAGCAGTCCCGCCGGGGGGACAGGGGGCCTTCAGGGGCCCCAGCATTTT | TRBJ1-5 | TRBD1 | - | TRBV6-6
CASSPTGTGEETQYF | TGCGCCAGCAGCCCAACCGGGACAGGTGAAGAGACCCAGTACTTC | TRBJ2-5 | TRBD1 | few | TRBV4-1